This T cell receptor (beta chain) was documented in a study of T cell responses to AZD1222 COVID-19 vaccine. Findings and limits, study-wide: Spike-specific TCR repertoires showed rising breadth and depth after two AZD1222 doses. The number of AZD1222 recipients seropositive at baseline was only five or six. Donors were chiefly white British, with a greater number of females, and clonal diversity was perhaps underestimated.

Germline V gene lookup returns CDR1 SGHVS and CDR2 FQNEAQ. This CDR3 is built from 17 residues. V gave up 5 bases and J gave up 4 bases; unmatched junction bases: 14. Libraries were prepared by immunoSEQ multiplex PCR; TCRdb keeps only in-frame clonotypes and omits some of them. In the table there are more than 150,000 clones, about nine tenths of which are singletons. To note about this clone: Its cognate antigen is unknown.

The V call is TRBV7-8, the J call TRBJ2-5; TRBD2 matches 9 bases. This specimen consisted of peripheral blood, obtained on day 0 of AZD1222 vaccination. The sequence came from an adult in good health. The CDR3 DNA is TGTGCCAGCAGCCCAACGCCTCTAGCGGGGAGGCCAGAGACCCAGTACTTC. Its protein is CASSPTPLAGRPETQYF.